Following are 9 T cell receptor beta chains from one sample sequenced in a study of CD4+ T cells in melanoma. This table comes from immunoSEQ multiplex PCR, and its TCRdb copy is limited to in-frame clones, with some not included. The profile shows about 9,900 clones, around 70% of them singletons. Sequencing was performed on peripheral blood. These receptors came from a human donor with melanoma.

This clone was counted only a few times. The chain uses TRBV29-1 and TRBJ1-2, with D unresolved. Trimming stripped 5 bases from V and 2 bases from J, with 12 bases between. This CDR3 has 13 amino acids. Germline V lookup: CDR1 SQVTM, CDR2 ANQGSEA. The CDR3 DNA reads as TGCAGCGTTCACCACAGCGCCAACTATGGCTACACCTTC. This encodes CSVHHSANYGYTF.

The genes are TRBV7-8 and TRBJ2-5, with D possibly being TRBD2 (5 bases). The CDR3 has 15 amino acids. Trimming removed 2 bases from V and 5 bases from J, with 15 bases in between. Per germline, CDR1 SGHVS and CDR2 FQNEAQ. This CDR3 is CASSLNGVLGETQYF. Here the CDR3 DNA reads TGTGCCAGCAGCTTAAACGGGGTATTGGGGGAGACCCAGTACTTC.

The CDR3 reads CASKLRKTYGYTF. In nucleotides, the CDR3 is TGTGCCAGCAAGTTACGAAAGACCTATGGCTACACCTTC. The chain joins TRBV5-2 to TRBJ1-2. TRBV5-2 is a known pseudogene. There are 13 residues in the CDR3.

The gene calls are TRBV6-5 and TRBJ2-2, with TRBD1 matching over 11 bases. Looked up from germline, CDR1 is MNHEY and CDR2 is SVGAGI. The CDR3 covers 15 residues. The J segment lost 5 bases and the V segment lost 10 bases, leaving 9 bases of the junction unmatched. CDR3 coding DNA: TGTGCCACGCTAGTGGGGACAGGGGGGACCGGGGAGCTGTTTTTT. It encodes CATLVGTGGTGELFF.

This clone is labeled as medium-sized. V usage is TRBV28 and J usage is TRBJ1-5; weak D call: TRBD1 (6 bases). The CDR3 totals 15 residues. The germline V and J ends were trimmed by 2 bases and 1 base, with 9 bases remaining between them. Germline V gives CDR1 MDHEN, CDR2 SYDVKM. CDR3 loop: CASSLTGASNQPQHF. In DNA form, the CDR3 reads TGTGCCAGCAGTTTAACGGGGGCGAGCAATCAGCCCCAGCATTTT.

The rearrangement uses TRBV5-6 and TRBJ1-5; possibly TRBD1 for D (5 bases). Germline lookup yields CDR1 SGHDT and CDR2 YYEEEE. The V end was cut by 2 bases, the J end by 3 bases, with 18 bases between. The CDR3 is 17 residues long. The CDR3 loop is CASSLYSRRDVNQPQHF. The CDR3 DNA follows: TGTGCCAGCAGCTTATACTCCCGACGGGACGTCAATCAGCCCCAGCATTTT.

This clone was observed once. The chain uses TRBV7-2 and TRBJ2-7; 9 bases match TRBD2. CDR1 and CDR2 from the germline V gene are SGHTA and FQGNSA. V lost 2 bases, J lost 2 bases, and 7 bases stayed unmatched. This CDR3 contains 16 residues. DNA for the CDR3: TGTGCCAGCAGCTTAATGGGCGGGGGGGCGGCCTACGAGCAGTACTTC. Translation gives CASSLMGGGAAYEQYF.

The chain combines TRBV10-3 with TRBJ1-1; D is possibly TRBD1 (5 bases). CDR1 is ENHRY, CDR2 SYGVKD, per germline. The CDR3 has 13 residues. Trimming took off 8 bases at V and 1 base at J, with 11 bases between the two ends. The DNA for the CDR3 is TGTGCCATCGGGGAGACAGAGAACACTGAAGCTTTCTTT. Amino acid sequence: CAIGETENTEAFF.

The chain combines TRBV2 with TRBJ2-6; no clear D. The germline CDR1 and CDR2 sequences are SNHLY and FYNNEI. This CDR3 spans 15 amino acids. Trimming removed 6 bases at V and 0 bases at J, with 9 bases between. This chain's CDR3 is CASRVQPSGANVLTF. The DNA for the CDR3 is TGTGCCAGCAGGGTACAGCCCTCTGGGGCCAACGTCCTGACTTTC.